This TCR beta chain was profiled in a study of cytomegalovirus exposure and HLA in healthy donors listed by TCRdb under 2017. Study-level background: In an earlier analysis of approximately 640 of the donors, 250 to 350 Gb of sequence data and 90 million to 120 million unique TCR beta sequences from approximately 180 million T cells were reported. Among around 400 genotyped donors of the cohort, an average of approximately 220,000 unique TCR beta nucleotide sequences was sequenced per donor, of which about 19% were non-productive. In addition to the first cohort of 666 subjects, a separate validation cohort of some 120 different subjects was used. Typing coverage varied by locus: 629-630 donors for A, B, C, DRB1 and DQB1; approximately 520 for DQA1; around 570 for DPA1; roughly 450 for DPB1. In a later analysis, previously published TCR beta repertoires from fewer than 750 donors were re-analyzed and high-resolution HLA genotyping was added so that TCR occurrence patterns could be studied. The study aimed to test whether signatures of past pathogen exposure could be identified by cataloging public T cell receptors. Among the approximately 400 genotyped donors, around 81% belonged to the genetic ancestry cluster associated with self-reported Caucasian donors. In the later analysis, no new phenotypic data were used to find candidate immune exposures; instead, reliance was placed on TCR beta sequences and their occurrence across donors. In an earlier analysis of a few hundred of the donors, high-throughput TCR beta sequencing was used to judge whether each TCR beta V gene segment behaved as functional or pseudogenic. All discovery cohort repertoires had been generated using a single sequencing platform. Using immunosequencing, the study profiled T cell repertoires from about 650 subjects and related those repertoires to cytomegalovirus serostatus. Genome-wide SNP genotypes for about 65% of the roughly 670 donors were used in a later genetic analysis, which treated that subset as a discovery cohort. Four or five DR-DQ haplotypes were handled as single units for association and clustering because linkage in the cohort was strong. Donor age, sex, ethnicity and CMV serostatus were collected together with the repertoire data. High-throughput TCR immunosequencing, statistical association of individual TCRs with disease status, and machine learning were combined to predict cytomegalovirus infection status. Class I and class II HLA loci were covered by the typing at four-digit resolution. Approximately 310 gigabases of sequencing data and 70 million to 100 million unique TCR sequences were included in an early release covering several hundred HLA-typed donors. Overall results and qualifications from the work: According to the authors, the approach could potentially be generalized to other disease states and immunological phenotypes. Sequencing depth was assumed to be roughly uniform across donors in the presence/absence analyses, though that assumption may not hold. The sequencing pipeline was judged likely to have produced a cluster of highly shared sequence variants as a technical artifact. Because the 87-base-pair reads could not distinguish some IMGT-functional V segments, including TRBV6-2 and TRBV6-3, those segments were excluded. Compared with equally common non-associated chains, HLA-associated TCR beta chains in a later analysis were more clonally expanded and had lower generation probabilities. In the study, 164 TCR beta chains were listed as associated with cytomegalovirus. Because counts were too low, roughly 17 rarely observed V segments, including chromosome 9 orphons, were left out of the earlier analysis of 500 to 650 of the donors. Broadly in line with IMGT annotations, most TCR beta V segments showed up in productive rearrangements about 90% or about 30% of the time in an earlier analysis of several hundred of the donors. The cohort was sequenced for TCR beta chains only, and without alpha or paired-chain data the features that could be detected were limited. The classifier was reported to diagnose cytomegalovirus status with high specificity and sensitivity in both the original cohort and the validation cohort. Because some donors lacked HLA typing at each locus, the association tests relied only on the typed subset. A further reported finding was that TCR beta sequences accurately predicted the HLA-A and HLA-B alleles for most subjects in the first cohort. An association between a missense DCLRE1C variant and V-gene and J-gene trimming of TCR beta chains was found in a later genetic analysis and replicated in an independent cohort. In vitro tests confirmed that a few of the cytomegalovirus-associated TCR beta chains recognize cytomegalovirus antigens. A later genetic analysis reported fewer N-insertions in productive TCRs among donors in an Asian-associated ancestry cluster than the approximately 670-donor mean. When HLA alleles, especially DR and DQ, strongly co-occurred, attributing TCR associations to individual alleles was difficult. Most TCR sequences were seen in very few donors, while some public TCRs were found in many individuals. Linkage disequilibrium might explain the correlated functional status among segregating V segments, but an unknown experimental factor could not be ruled out. A later analysis reported that several top co-occurrence clusters appeared linked to parvovirus B19, influenza, CMV and Epstein-Barr virus. The only immune exposure information available for the cohort was CMV serostatus. According to a later analysis, most CMV-associated TCR beta chains appeared to be HLA-restricted, and the HLA associations seemed to be driven largely by CMV exposure. According to a later analysis, TCR association rates differed among HLA loci, with DRB1 alleles showing the most associated TCRs and HLA-C alleles showing the fewest. A later analysis associated 16,951 TCR beta sequences with specific HLA alleles at a false discovery rate of 0.05.

The receptor library was made with the immunoSEQ multiplex PCR assay. For the multiplex PCR, a mixture combining 60 forward primers for TCR Vbeta segments and 13 reverse primers for TCR Jbeta segments was used. Amplification of the CDR3 region of rearranged TCR beta genes was performed with a multiplex PCR assay on genomic DNA. Amplified TCR beta libraries were sequenced as 87-base-pair reads on the Illumina HiSeq System. The authors' analysis ran thus. A later analysis tallied roughly 80 million unique TCR beta chains across the roughly 610 repertoires, and approximately 9.9 million of those chains were shared by two or more donors. To remove PCR and sequencing errors, raw reads were error-corrected and collapsed into unique sequences using a nearest-neighbor algorithm that merged closely related sequences. Alignment of CDR3 sequences to IMGT reference sequences was used to assign V, D and J gene segments. Each retained sequence needed at least a six-nucleotide match to both a V gene segment and a J gene segment. A rearrangement was called productive if the CDR3 had no stop codons and remained in frame with V and J, and every other rearrangement was called non-productive. CDR3 was defined by IMGT convention, running from the second conserved V-encoded cysteine to the conserved J-encoded phenylalanine. The earlier analysis of about 610 of the donors excluded sequences that lacked an unambiguous match to a single V gene segment. In an earlier analysis of 500 to 750 of the donors, V segments were called functional above 56.7% productive rearrangements and were called segregating when the between-donor standard deviation exceeded 5%. A statistical classification framework was built for diagnosing cytomegalovirus status from the catalog of TCR beta chain sequences. A later analysis assigned V and J genes by comparing TCR nucleotide sequences with IMGT/GENE-DB human TR gene sequences. Using the TCRdist pipeline, a later analysis assigned CDR3 sequences along with most-parsimonious VDJ recombination scenarios. In a later analysis, each TCR beta chain was defined by its CDR3 amino acid sequence together with its V-gene family, and reads without a unique V-gene family were excluded. As a way to deal with suspected cross-contamination and a sequencing artifact, a later analysis dropped 450 to 600 nucleotide sequences that were highly shared and had low generation probability. In a later analysis, a clonal expansion index for each public chain was calculated from normalized within-repertoire ranks of inferred template counts. In a later analysis, generation probabilities were computed with a VDJ recombination model fitted to out-of-frame rearrangements, and the resulting probabilities were checked against IGoR. In a later analysis, TCR-TCR, TCR-HLA and TCR-CMV co-occurrence was scored with hypergeometric tests, and a repertoire-size bias correction was applied to TCR pairs. False discovery rates were estimated in a later analysis by permuting HLA or CMV assignments 20 times. A later analysis grouped co-occurring TCRs with DBSCAN, adding TCRdist sequence similarity when clustering within HLA-allele-positive subsets. Repertoires with fewer than 30,000 or more than 120,000 public chains, plus five repertoires with anomalous nucleotide sharing, were excluded from co-occurrence clustering. TCRdb took over this immuneACCESS table, retaining in-frame rearrangements with V and J assigned. Such tables are incomplete; in checked studies, under half of the missing clones stem from an unresolved V gene, and the remainder is unexplained. V and J calls and clone size are those listed in that table; D and trimming were worked out from the DNA. A total of more than 80,000 clones appear in this sample, about 78% of them only once. The ten largest account for about 4% of the sample.

As regards this clone: There is no known antigen for this receptor. The input lacks base qualities; no much larger clone sits a single base away.

Here V drops 0 bases and J drops 3 bases, and the junction holds 5 bases not matched to any gene. Spanning cysteine to phenylalanine, the CDR3 consists of 16 amino acids. Of the read, only the CDR3 DNA is kept; its 48 bases are in frame from base 1. The germline V gene (reference sequence) sets CDR1 to LNHNV and CDR2 to YYDKDF. The cohort consisted of hundreds of healthy bone marrow donors. At the time of sampling, every cohort member was nominally healthy, though immune exposures that went unrecorded were likely present. The donor tested CMV seropositive, placing the donor among the roughly 270 seropositive members of the cohort. Every donor gave a peripheral blood sample, and the peripheral blood mononuclear cells from that sample were used for TCR beta sequencing. The Qiagen DNeasy Blood Extraction Kit was used to extract genomic DNA from the blood cell samples.

The chain is made from TRBV15 and TRBJ2-1, with 7 junctional bases fitting TRBD1. The source material was PBMCs. The sequence was obtained from a woman aged 40 to 50 in good health and CMV-seropositive. The CDR3 protein: CATSREIRGFYNEQFF. The sequenced DNA: TGTGCCACCAGCAGAGAGATCAGGGGGTTCTACAATGAGCAGTTCTTC.